A selection of T cell receptor beta chains follows, all from one sample in a study of blood T cell repertoires in COVID-19. Clones were read by immunoSEQ multiplex PCR, and TCRdb kept only the in-frame ones, dropping some. The sample carries just over 300,000 clones, over 85% recorded once. The sample consisted of peripheral blood. The receptor set was obtained from a woman aged 30 to 39 with COVID-19, enrolled during active disease. The CDR3 runs from the conserved cysteine through the conserved F or W. The D gene is left open where the match is weak. Clone size appears in some rows only: once, few, many, or a class for an expanded clone.

V: TRBV28; J: TRBJ1-4; size: once; D: .; DNA: TGTGCCAGCAGTTCTCTGCAGGGGTATGAAAAACTGTTTTTT; CDR3: CASSSLQGYEKLFF
V: TRBV7-9; J: TRBJ2-7; size: .; D: TRBD1; DNA: TGTGCCGTAAAAAGGGGGCTTGGAAACGAGCAGTACTTC; CDR3: CAVKRGLGNEQYF
V: TRBV28; J: TRBJ1-3; size: .; D: TRBD1; DNA: TGTGCCAGCAGTTCGGACAGGGCTGGAAACACCATATATTTT; CDR3: CASSSDRAGNTIYF
V: TRBV19; J: TRBJ1-1; size: once; D: .; DNA: TGTGCCAGCAGGACAGACTTGAACACTGAAGCTTTCTTT; CDR3: CASRTDLNTEAFF
V: TRBV18; J: TRBJ2-3; size: few; D: .; DNA: TGTGCCAGCTCACCACGAGATGGCAGGAGCACAGATACGCAGTATTTT; CDR3: CASSPRDGRSTDTQYF
V: TRBV5-1; J: TRBJ1-2; size: .; D: .; DNA: TGCGCCAGCAGCTTGGGAGGGTCCGTGGAAGACACCTTC; CDR3: CASSLGGSVEDTF
V: TRBV27; J: TRBJ2-1; size: .; D: .; DNA: TGTGCCGTTGGCAGGGGCTACTCCTACAATGAGCAGTTCTTC; CDR3: CAVGRGYSYNEQFF
V: TRBV27; J: TRBJ2-3; size: .; D: .; DNA: TGTGCCAGCAGCCTCTTTGGGGGCTCAGATACGCAGTATTTT; CDR3: CASSLFGGSDTQYF
V: TRBV3-1/TRBV3-2; J: TRBJ1-2; size: .; D: TRBD1; DNA: TGTGCCAGCAGCGTACAGGGGGCGCCTAACTATGGCTACACCTTC; CDR3: CASSVQGAPNYGYTF
V: TRBV7-8; J: TRBJ2-1; size: .; D: .; DNA: TGTGCCAGCAGCCCCACGGCCGGGGGCAATGAGCAGTTCTTC; CDR3: CASSPTAGGNEQFF
V: TRBV19; J: TRBJ1-1; size: .; D: TRBD1; DNA: TGTGCCAGTAGTATCAATGGGGACAGAAAAACTGAAGCTTTCTTT; CDR3: CASSINGDRKTEAFF
V: TRBV20-1; J: TRBJ1-5; size: .; D: .; DNA: TGCAGTGCTAGTCGGGATTCTAATCAGCCCCAGCATTTT; CDR3: CSASRDSNQPQHF
V: TRBV5-1; J: TRBJ2-3; size: .; D: .; DNA: TGCGCCAGCGGAGGAGGGACCGGCACAGATACGCAGTATTTT; CDR3: CASGGGTGTDTQYF
V: TRBV6-2/TRBV6-3; J: TRBJ2-1; size: .; D: TRBD2; DNA: TGTGCCAGCAGCCGACGGACTAGCGGGGGGCCCACCTACAATGAGCAGTTCTTC; CDR3: CASSRRTSGGPTYNEQFF
V: TRBV6-5; J: TRBJ1-5; size: once; D: TRBD1; DNA: TGTGCCAGCAGTCCTGGGACAGGGCTGCAACAGCCCCAGCATTTT; CDR3: CASSPGTGLQQPQHF
V: TRBV13; J: TRBJ2-1; size: .; D: .; DNA: TGTGCCAGCAGCTTAGGAGGGGGTACTGAGCAGTTCTTC; CDR3: CASSLGGGTEQFF
V: TRBV11-2; J: TRBJ2-3; size: .; D: .; DNA: TGTGCCAGCAGTTTGACAGGGAGGTCAAGAGATACGCAGTATTTT; CDR3: CASSLTGRSRDTQYF
V: TRBV5-1; J: TRBJ1-1; size: .; D: .; DNA: TGCGCCAGCAGCTTGTTACGGACTCACACTGAAGCTTTCTTT; CDR3: CASSLLRTHTEAFF
V: TRBV27; J: TRBJ1-1; size: .; D: .; DNA: TGTGCCAGCAGTTTAAGCGGAGGAATGAACACTGAAGCTTTCTTT; CDR3: CASSLSGGMNTEAFF
V: TRBV4-1; J: TRBJ1-2; size: .; D: .; DNA: TGCGCCAGCAGCCAAGGTGACATGCGCTATGGCTACACCTTC; CDR3: CASSQGDMRYGYTF
V: TRBV5-1; J: TRBJ1-3; size: once; D: TRBD1; DNA: TGCGCCAGCAGCTTACTCCCGGGACAGGGGGGAAACACCATATATTTT; CDR3: CASSLLPGQGGNTIYF
V: TRBV6-4; J: TRBJ1-4; size: .; D: TRBD1; DNA: TGTGCCAGCAGTAAGGACAGGTCTGATGAAAAACTGTTTTTT; CDR3: CASSKDRSDEKLFF
V: TRBV5-1; J: TRBJ1-2; size: once; D: .; DNA: TGCGCCAGCAGCTTGACCAGTACAGGGAACTATGGCTACACCTTC; CDR3: CASSLTSTGNYGYTF
V: TRBV3-1/TRBV3-2; J: TRBJ2-7; size: .; D: TRBD1; DNA: TGTGCCAGCAGCCGAAAGAGGGACAGGGTCTACGAGCAGTACTTC; CDR3: CASSRKRDRVYEQYF
V: TRBV15; J: TRBJ2-7; size: .; D: TRBD2; DNA: TGTGCCACCAGCAGAGATCTAGCGGGGGGGTACGAGCAGTACTTC; CDR3: CATSRDLAGGYEQYF
V: TRBV7-2; J: TRBJ1-5; size: .; D: .; DNA: TGTGCCAGCAGCCCAGCCCAGGGACAGCCCCAGCATTTT; CDR3: CASSPAQGQPQHF
V: TRBV4-1; J: TRBJ2-5; size: .; D: TRBD1; DNA: TGCGCCAGCAGCCGCGGGACAGGAGTCCAAGAGACCCAGTACTTC; CDR3: CASSRGTGVQETQYF
V: TRBV5-1; J: TRBJ2-5; size: .; D: TRBD2; DNA: TGCGCCAGCAGCTTGCTAGCGGGGAGAGAAGAGACCCAGTACTTC; CDR3: CASSLLAGREETQYF
V: TRBV4-3; J: TRBJ1-2; size: .; D: .; DNA: TGCGCCAGCAGCCAAGACCTAAAGGGAGGCTACTATGGCTACACCTTC; CDR3: CASSQDLKGGYYGYTF
V: TRBV7-2; J: TRBJ2-3; size: .; D: TRBD2; DNA: TGTGCCAGCAGCGCGGGACTAGAGACAGATACGCAGTATTTT; CDR3: CASSAGLETDTQYF
V: TRBV5-4; J: TRBJ1-2; size: .; D: .; DNA: TGTGCCAGCAGCCGACGACAGGATTTCCCCTATGGCTACACCTTC; CDR3: CASSRRQDFPYGYTF
V: TRBV5-1; J: TRBJ1-4; size: .; D: .; DNA: TGCGCCAGCAGCCCTGGAGACAGATATAATGAAAAACTGTTTTTT; CDR3: CASSPGDRYNEKLFF
V: TRBV3-1/TRBV3-2; J: TRBJ1-3; size: .; D: .; DNA: TGTGCCAGCAGCCACCGGGGAAGCTCTGGAAACACCATATATTTT; CDR3: CASSHRGSSGNTIYF
V: TRBV27; J: TRBJ2-1; size: .; D: .; DNA: TGTGCCAGCAGTTTGGGGAGGATGAATGAGCAGTTCTTC; CDR3: CASSLGRMNEQFF
V: TRBV6-5; J: TRBJ2-2; size: .; D: .; DNA: TGTGCCAGCAGTTACTCGATAATGAGCACCGGGGAGCTGTTTTTT; CDR3: CASSYSIMSTGELFF
V: TRBV30; J: TRBJ1-4; size: .; D: .; DNA: TGTGCCTGGCAATACGGGAGCGAAAAACTGTTTTTT; CDR3: CAWQYGSEKLFF
V: TRBV11-2; J: TRBJ1-2; size: .; D: .; DNA: TGTGCCAGCGAGGGGGACGGCCAGGAGAGGTGCTTC; CDR3: CASEGDGQERCF
V: TRBV5-8; J: TRBJ1-6; size: .; D: TRBD1; DNA: TGTGCCAGCAGCTTCTCGACAGGGCTTAATTCACCCCTCCACTTT; CDR3: CASSFSTGLNSPLHF
V: TRBV11-2; J: TRBJ1-1; size: .; D: .; DNA: TGTGCCAGCAGCTCGATGAGGAACACTGAAGCTTTCTTT; CDR3: CASSSMRNTEAFF
V: TRBV11-3; J: TRBJ2-7; size: .; D: TRBD1; DNA: TGTGCCAGCAGCTTACACGGGACAGGGGACACCTACGAGCAGTACTTC; CDR3: CASSLHGTGDTYEQYF
V: TRBV7-9; J: TRBJ2-7; size: .; D: TRBD2; DNA: TGTGCCAGCAGCTTACCCGTCCGACTAGCGGGGACGAAAAACGAGCAGTACTTC; CDR3: CASSLPVRLAGTKNEQYF
V: TRBV2; J: TRBJ2-2; size: .; D: .; DNA: TGTGCCAGCAGGTCCCGTACCGGACTTATTTGGGAGCTGTTTTTT; CDR3: CASRSRTGLIWELFF
V: TRBV6-5; J: TRBJ2-2; size: .; D: TRBD1; DNA: TGTGCCAGCAGTTACGACAGGGGGAACACCGGGGAGCTGTTTTTT; CDR3: CASSYDRGNTGELFF
V: TRBV10-3; J: TRBJ1-2; size: .; D: .; DNA: TGTGCCATCAGCCGGGGGGGCGACTATGGCTACACCTTC; CDR3: CAISRGGDYGYTF
V: TRBV27; J: TRBJ2-1; size: .; D: .; DNA: TGTGCCACCTCAAGGGGGGGGATTTTCAATGAGCAGTTCTTC; CDR3: CATSRGGIFNEQFF
V: TRBV4-1; J: TRBJ2-5; size: .; D: TRBD2; DNA: TGCGCCAGCAGCCAAGCGACTAGCGGGGGATCGGAGACCCAGTACTTC; CDR3: CASSQATSGGSETQYF
V: TRBV7-6; J: TRBJ1-5; size: .; D: .; DNA: TGTGCCAGCAGCTCACCTATCAATGAGAGCAATCAGCCCCAGCATTTT; CDR3: CASSSPINESNQPQHF
V: TRBV7-2; J: TRBJ1-1; size: .; D: .; DNA: TGTGCCAGCAGCCCAAGAACTACCAGGAACACTGAAGCTTTCTTT; CDR3: CASSPRTTRNTEAFF
V: TRBV7-9; J: TRBJ2-2; size: .; D: TRBD1; DNA: TGTGCCAGCAGCCCGGGGACAGGGATTATCTCCGGGGAGCTGTTTTTT; CDR3: CASSPGTGIISGELFF
V: TRBV9; J: TRBJ2-5; size: once; D: .; DNA: TGTGCCAGCAGCTCCCTAGCGACGCAAGAGACCCAGTACTTC; CDR3: CASSSLATQETQYF
V: TRBV3-1/TRBV3-2; J: TRBJ2-5; size: .; D: .; DNA: TGTGCCAGCAGCCAATCGGGGTTTTCGCGAGAGACCCAGTACTTC; CDR3: CASSQSGFSRETQYF
V: TRBV24-1; J: TRBJ2-1; size: once; D: TRBD1; DNA: TGTGCCACCAGTGATTCCTTACCCCGGGACAGCCCCCCCGGGGTGCAGTTCTTC; CDR3: CATSDSLPRDSPPGVQFF
V: TRBV4-3; J: TRBJ2-7; size: .; D: TRBD2; DNA: TGCGCCAGCAGCCAGGGTGCGGGGGACTACGAGCAGTACTTC; CDR3: CASSQGAGDYEQYF
V: TRBV6-1; J: TRBJ1-4; size: .; D: .; DNA: TGTGCCAGCAGTGAAGGGCGGAGGAATGAAAAACTGTTTTTT; CDR3: CASSEGRRNEKLFF
V: TRBV4-2; J: TRBJ2-1; size: .; D: .; DNA: TGTGCCAGCAGCCAAGAAGGAAGCGACAATGAGCAGTTCTTC; CDR3: CASSQEGSDNEQFF
V: TRBV19; J: TRBJ1-4; size: few; D: TRBD1; DNA: TGTGCCAGTAGTGTACGACAGGGACAGGCTAATGAAAAACTGTTTTTT; CDR3: CASSVRQGQANEKLFF
V: TRBV29-1; J: TRBJ2-1; size: .; D: TRBD1; DNA: TGCAGCGTTGCAACAGGGGTGAATGAGCAGTTCTTC; CDR3: CSVATGVNEQFF
V: TRBV7-7; J: TRBJ2-1; size: .; D: TRBD2; DNA: TGTGCTAGCAGCCTGACTAGCGGGGCTTACAATGAGCAGTTCTTC; CDR3: CASSLTSGAYNEQFF
V: TRBV18; J: TRBJ1-1; size: .; D: .; DNA: TGTGCCAGCTCTGAACAGGGTGGACTGGAAGCTTTCTTT; CDR3: CASSEQGGLEAFF
V: TRBV30; J: TRBJ2-7; size: .; D: TRBD1; DNA: TGTGCCTGGAGTCCCCAGGACAGGGGAGGACAGTACTTC; CDR3: CAWSPQDRGGQYF